The 16 T cell receptor beta chains below were found in one sample sequenced in a study of cytomegalovirus exposure and HLA in healthy donors. Assay used: immunoSEQ multiplex PCR; TCRdb lists only in-frame clones, some missing. This sample has 330,000 or so clones, with just over 85% found just once. The sequencing sample was made of PBMCs. Source of these receptors: a woman aged 18-29 years in good health and CMV-seronegative.

The chain is built from TRBV4-1 and TRBJ2-7; TRBD1 might be the D (5 bases). Trimming left V 1 base short and J 2 bases short, with 9 bases between. Germline V lookup: CDR1 MGHRA, CDR2 YSYEKL. This CDR3 is 14 amino acids long. CDR3 coding DNA: TGCGCCAGCAGCCAAGTGGGGCAGACCTACGAGCAGTACTTC. Translating it yields CASSQVGQTYEQYF.

In its sample, this clone was seen once. The rearrangement links TRBV28 to TRBJ1-5; D might be TRBD1 (6 bases). Trimming cost V 6 bases and J 7 bases, with 16 bases left between them. Germline V gene sequence: CDR1 MDHEN, CDR2 SYDVKM. The CDR3 is made up of 14 amino acids. The CDR3 here is CASSPRGAGQPQHF. The CDR3 region has the DNA TGTGCCAGCAGCCCTCGGGGGGCTGGGCAGCCCCAGCATTTT.

The chain uses TRBV5-4 and TRBJ2-7, with a possible D match to TRBD1 (6 bases). Germline CDR1 is SGHNT and CDR2 is YYREEE (reference sequence). The CDR3 extends over 15 amino acids. V was shortened by 1 base and J by 0 bases, with 11 bases between the two germline ends. The CDR3 nucleotides are TGTGCCAGCAGCTTGTTTAGGGGGAGCTCCTACGAGCAGTACTTC. Its translation: CASSLFRGSSYEQYF. Supplemented by reference TRBV5-4 and TRBJ2-7, the full variable domain reads ETGVTQSPTHLIKTRGQQVTLRCSSQSGHNTVSWYQQALGQGPQFIFQYYREEENGRGNFPPRFSGLQFPNYSSELNVNALELDDSALYLCASSLFRGSSYEQYFGPGTRLTVT.

The V gene is TRBV30, the J gene TRBJ2-7, with 8 bases identical to TRBD1. The germline V gene encodes CDR1 GTSNPN and CDR2 SVGIG (reference sequence). V dropped 3 bases and J dropped 7; count of bases not matched to a gene: 8. CDR3 length equals 13 residues. CDR3: CAWSRGPAGEQYF. The CDR3 region has the DNA TGTGCCTGGAGCAGGGGGCCGGCCGGGGAGCAGTACTTC.

The rearrangement uses TRBV4-3 and TRBJ2-2; 9 bases are a match to TRBD1. V gave up 3 bases and J gave up 2 bases; unmatched junction bases: 10. Looked up from germline, CDR1 is LGHNA and CDR2 is YSLEER. There are 18 residues in the CDR3. The CDR3 spells CASSHGTGLYPNTGELFF. The CDR3 coding sequence is TGCGCCAGCAGCCACGGGACAGGGCTCTACCCAAACACCGGGGAGCTGTTTTTT.

The chain recombines TRBV19 with TRBJ2-1; 8 bases are shared with TRBD2. The length of the CDR3 is 15 residues. Germline CDR1 is LNHDA and CDR2 is SQIVND (reference sequence). V was clipped by 5 bases and J by 6 bases; unmatched bases: 9. For the CDR3, the DNA is TGTGCCAGTAGTCTACTAGCGGCCGTACCCAATGAGCAGTTCTTC. This codes for CASSLLAAVPNEQFF.

The V and J genes are TRBV6-4 and TRBJ2-2; 12 nucleotides line up with TRBD1. The CDR3 spans 14 residues. V gave up 7 bases and J gave up 6 bases; unmatched junction bases: 3. Germline CDR1 is MRHNA and CDR2 is SNTAGT. The CDR3 DNA follows: TGTGCCAGCAAGGGACAGGGGGCTGCCGGGGAGCTGTTTTTT. Residues: CASKGQGAAGELFF.

This clone was picked up one time. The CDR3 nucleotides are TGTGCCGCCAACCTTGCGGGGCGAACCTACGAGCAGTACTTC. Residues: CAANLAGRTYEQYF. This rearrangement joins TRBV2 to TRBJ2-7, with D possibly TRBD2 on 6 matching bases. Germline lookup yields CDR1 SNHLY and CDR2 FYNNEI. The CDR3 has 14 amino acids. V gave up 11 bases and J gave up 2 bases, with 19 bases separating them.

The V and J genes are TRBV6-5 and TRBJ2-3; 9 bases match TRBD2. Per germline, CDR1 MNHEY and CDR2 SVGAGI. J gave up 3 bases and V 6 bases, and 7 bases lay outside the gene matches. This CDR3 has 15 amino acids. The CDR3 sequence: CASSPVAGVTDTQYF. CDR3 coding DNA: TGTGCCAGCAGCCCCGTAGCGGGGGTAACAGATACGCAGTATTTT.

The CDR3 DNA sequence: TGTGCCAGCAGCGTAGGACAGGGCGACCTCGGGGATACGCAGTATTTT. Its protein is CASSVGQGDLGDTQYF. This rearrangement joins TRBV9 to TRBJ2-3; 7 nucleotides align to TRBD1. The CDR3 loop spans 16 amino acids. V lost 0 bases and J lost 6; bases outside the gene matches: 10. CDR1 is SGDLS, CDR2 YYNGEE, per germline.

The chain combines TRBV5-1 with TRBJ2-7, with D unresolved. The CDR3 is 15 amino acids. The germline V gene encodes CDR1 SGHRS and CDR2 YFSETQ. With 0 bases removed from V and 0 bases from J, the gap between germline ends came to 10 bases. CDR3 nucleotide sequence: TGCGCCAGCAGCTTGGTTCTGGGCTCCTCCTACGAGCAGTACTTC. Its translation is CASSLVLGSSYEQYF.

The chain couples TRBV7-2 to TRBJ2-1; no definite D call. The germline V and J ends were trimmed by 1 base and 6 bases, with 10 bases remaining between them. The CDR3 consists of 14 residues. Germline V lookup: CDR1 SGHTA, CDR2 FQGNSA. CDR3 sequence: CASSLGSLRNEQFF. The CDR3 region has the DNA TGTGCCAGCAGCTTAGGGAGCCTTCGCAATGAGCAGTTCTTC.

A few counts support this clone. The chain recombines TRBV19 with TRBJ1-2, with 8 bases matching TRBD1. Germline CDR1 reads LNHDA; CDR2 reads SQIVND (reference sequence). This CDR3 contains 14 residues. The V gene end was trimmed by 5 bases and the J gene end by 8 bases; junction bases not matched to a gene: 10. As DNA, the CDR3 is TGTGCCAGTAGTCCCTTGACAGGGGTATCCGGCTACACCTTC. It codes for CASSPLTGVSGYTF.

This clone was detected once. The chain employs TRBV28 and TRBJ2-4; the D gene is possibly TRBD2 (6 bases). This CDR3 has 12 amino acids. V lost 6 bases to trimming and J lost 7 bases, with 10 bases between them. CDR1 and CDR2 (germline): MDHEN, SYDVKM. The DNA of the CDR3 is TGTGCCAGCAGGACGGGAGAGAACATTCAGTACTTC. Amino acid sequence: CASRTGENIQYF.

This clone has just a few counts. V usage is TRBV5-1 and J usage is TRBJ2-1; D possibly corresponds to TRBD2 (5 bases). Germline V CDR1 and CDR2: SGHRS, YFSETQ. CDR3 size: 15 residues. Between the trimmed V and J ends, which lost 3 bases and 9 bases, there was a span of 19 bases. DNA of the CDR3: TGCGCCAGCAGCTGGAACCCCGGAGGACGGGTTGAGCAGTTCTTC. This translates into CASSWNPGGRVEQFF.

The V call is TRBV27, the J call TRBJ2-3; 9 nucleotides agree with TRBD1. In germline, CDR1 is MNHEY, CDR2 SMNVEV (reference sequence). The trim removed 6 bases at V and 6 bases at J, leaving 4 bases unmatched. The CDR3 extends over 13 amino acids. The CDR3 nucleotides are TGTGCCAGCAGAGGACAGGGGTCGGATACGCAGTATTTT. Protein sequence: CASRGQGSDTQYF.